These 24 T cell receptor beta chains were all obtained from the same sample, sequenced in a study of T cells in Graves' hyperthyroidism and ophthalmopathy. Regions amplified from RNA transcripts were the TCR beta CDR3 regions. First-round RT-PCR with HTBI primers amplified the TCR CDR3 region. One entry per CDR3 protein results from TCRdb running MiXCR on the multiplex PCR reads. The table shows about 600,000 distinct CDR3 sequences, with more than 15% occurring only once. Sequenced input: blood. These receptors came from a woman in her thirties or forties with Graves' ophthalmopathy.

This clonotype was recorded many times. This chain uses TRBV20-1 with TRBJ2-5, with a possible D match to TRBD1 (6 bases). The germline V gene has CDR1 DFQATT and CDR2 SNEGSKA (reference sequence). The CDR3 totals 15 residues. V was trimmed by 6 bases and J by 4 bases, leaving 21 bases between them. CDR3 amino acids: CSATLARAGAETQYF. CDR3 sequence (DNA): TGCAGTGCAACTCTAGCACGGGCAGGGGCAGAGACCCAGTACTTC.

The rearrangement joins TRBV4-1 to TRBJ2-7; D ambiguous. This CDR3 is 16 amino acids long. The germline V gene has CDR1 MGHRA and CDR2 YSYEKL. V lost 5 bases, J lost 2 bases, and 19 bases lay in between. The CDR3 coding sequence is TGCGCCAGCAGCTCATTGGCGGTCCAAACCCCCTACGAGCAGTACTTC. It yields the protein CASSSLAVQTPYEQYF.

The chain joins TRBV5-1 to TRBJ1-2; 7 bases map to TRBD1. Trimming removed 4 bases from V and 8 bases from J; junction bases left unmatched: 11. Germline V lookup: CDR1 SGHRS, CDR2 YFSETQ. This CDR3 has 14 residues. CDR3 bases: TGCGCCAGCAGCCCGGACAGGCCTTTCAGGGGCTACACCTTC. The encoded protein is CASSPDRPFRGYTF.

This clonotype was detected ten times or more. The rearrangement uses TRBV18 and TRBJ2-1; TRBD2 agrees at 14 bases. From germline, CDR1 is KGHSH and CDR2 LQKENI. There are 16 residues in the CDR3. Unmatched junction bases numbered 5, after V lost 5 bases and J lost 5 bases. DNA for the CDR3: TGTGCCAGCTCATCCGGACTAGCGGGAGGAAACAATGAGCAGTTCTTC. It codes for CASSSGLAGGNNEQFF. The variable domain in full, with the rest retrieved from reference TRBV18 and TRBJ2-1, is NAGVMQNPRHLVRRRGQEARLRCSPMKGHSHVYWYRQLPEEGLKFMVYLQKENIIDESGMPKERFSAEFPKEGPSILRIQQVVRGDSAAYFCASSSGLAGGNNEQFFGPGTRLTVL.

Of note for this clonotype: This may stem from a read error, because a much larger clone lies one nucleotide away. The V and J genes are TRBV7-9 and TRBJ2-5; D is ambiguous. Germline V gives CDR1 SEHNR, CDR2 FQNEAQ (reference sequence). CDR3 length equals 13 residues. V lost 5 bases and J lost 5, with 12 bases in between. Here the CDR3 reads CASSLSPRETQYF. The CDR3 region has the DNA TGTGCCAGCAGCCTGTCCCCCCGGGAGACCCAGTACTTC. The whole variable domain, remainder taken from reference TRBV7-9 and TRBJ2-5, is DTGVSQNPRHKITKRGQNVTFRCDPISEHNRLYWYRQTLGQGPEFLTYFQNEAQLEKSRLLSDRFSAERPKGSFSTLEIQRTEQGDSAMYLCASSLSPRETQYFGPGTRLLVL.

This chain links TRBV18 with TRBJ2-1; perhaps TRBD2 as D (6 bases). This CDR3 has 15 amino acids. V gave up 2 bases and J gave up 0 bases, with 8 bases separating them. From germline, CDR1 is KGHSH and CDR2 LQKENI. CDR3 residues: CASSPTGDSYNEQFF. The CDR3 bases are TGTGCCAGCTCACCAACGGGAGACTCCTACAATGAGCAGTTCTTC.

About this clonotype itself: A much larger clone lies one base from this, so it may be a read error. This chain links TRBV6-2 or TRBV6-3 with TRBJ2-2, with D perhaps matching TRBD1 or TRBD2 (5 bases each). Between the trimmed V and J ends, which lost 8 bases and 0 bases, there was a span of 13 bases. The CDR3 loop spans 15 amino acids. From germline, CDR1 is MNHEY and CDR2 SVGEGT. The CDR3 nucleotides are TGTGCCAGCTCTATAGAGGGGACGAACACCGGGGAGCTGTTTTTT. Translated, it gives CASSIEGTNTGELFF.

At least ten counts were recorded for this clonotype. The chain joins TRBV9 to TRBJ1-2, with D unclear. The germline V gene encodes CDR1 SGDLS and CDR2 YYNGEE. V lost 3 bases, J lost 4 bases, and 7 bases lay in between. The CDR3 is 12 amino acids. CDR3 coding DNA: TGTGCCAGCAGCGCGGACGGCTATGGCTACACCTTC. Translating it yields CASSADGYGYTF.

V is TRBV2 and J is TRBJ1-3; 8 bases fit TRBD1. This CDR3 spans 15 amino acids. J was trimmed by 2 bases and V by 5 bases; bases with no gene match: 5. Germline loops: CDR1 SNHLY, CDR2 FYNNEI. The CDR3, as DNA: TGTGCCAGCAGTATCCGACAGGGGCCTGGAAACACCATATATTTT. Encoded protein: CASSIRQGPGNTIYF.

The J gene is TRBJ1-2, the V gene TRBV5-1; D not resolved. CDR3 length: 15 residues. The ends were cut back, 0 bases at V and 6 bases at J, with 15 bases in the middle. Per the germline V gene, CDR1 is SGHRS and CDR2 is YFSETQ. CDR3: CASSLGGVGANGYTF. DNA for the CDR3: TGCGCCAGCAGCTTGGGTGGCGTGGGCGCCAATGGCTACACCTTC.

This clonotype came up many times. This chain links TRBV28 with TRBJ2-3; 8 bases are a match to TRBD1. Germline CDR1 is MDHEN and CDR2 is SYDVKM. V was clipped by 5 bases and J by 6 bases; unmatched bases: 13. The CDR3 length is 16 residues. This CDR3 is CASSPGQGGERDTQYF. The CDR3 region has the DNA TGTGCCAGCAGTCCCGGACAGGGAGGTGAGCGGGATACGCAGTATTTT.

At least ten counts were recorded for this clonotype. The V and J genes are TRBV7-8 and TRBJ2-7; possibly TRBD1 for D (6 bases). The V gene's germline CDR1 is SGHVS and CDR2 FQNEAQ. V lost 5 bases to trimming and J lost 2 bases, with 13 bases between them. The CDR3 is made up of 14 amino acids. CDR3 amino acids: CASSPTGLPYEQYF. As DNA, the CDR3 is TGTGCCAGCAGCCCGACAGGACTCCCCTACGAGCAGTACTTC.

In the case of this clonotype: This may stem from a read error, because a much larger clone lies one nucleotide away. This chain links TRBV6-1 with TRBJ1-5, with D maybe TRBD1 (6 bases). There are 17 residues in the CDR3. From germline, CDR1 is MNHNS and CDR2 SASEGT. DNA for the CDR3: TGTACCAGCAGTCCCCCAGGACAGCAGAGGGGGAATCAGCCCCAGCATTTT. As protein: CTSSPPGQQRGNQPQHF.

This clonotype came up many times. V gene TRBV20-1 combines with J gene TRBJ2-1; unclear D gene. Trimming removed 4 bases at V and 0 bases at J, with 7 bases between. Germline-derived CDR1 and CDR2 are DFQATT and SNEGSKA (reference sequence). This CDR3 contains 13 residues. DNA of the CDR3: TGCAGTGCTACCCCTGGCTCCTACAATGAGCAGTTCTTC. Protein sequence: CSATPGSYNEQFF.

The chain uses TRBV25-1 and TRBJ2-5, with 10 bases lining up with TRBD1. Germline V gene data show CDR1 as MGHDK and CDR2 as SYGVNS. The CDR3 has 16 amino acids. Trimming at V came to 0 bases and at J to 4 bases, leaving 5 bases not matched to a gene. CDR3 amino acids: CASSEYRRDRGETQYF. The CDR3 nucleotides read TGTGCCAGCAGTGAATATAGGCGGGACAGGGGAGAGACCCAGTACTTC.

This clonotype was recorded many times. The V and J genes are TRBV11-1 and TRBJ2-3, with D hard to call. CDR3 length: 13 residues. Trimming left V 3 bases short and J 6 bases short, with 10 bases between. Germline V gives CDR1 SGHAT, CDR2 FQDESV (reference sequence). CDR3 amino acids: CASSFSREDTQYF. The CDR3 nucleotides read TGTGCCAGCAGCTTCTCTAGAGAGGATACGCAGTATTTT.

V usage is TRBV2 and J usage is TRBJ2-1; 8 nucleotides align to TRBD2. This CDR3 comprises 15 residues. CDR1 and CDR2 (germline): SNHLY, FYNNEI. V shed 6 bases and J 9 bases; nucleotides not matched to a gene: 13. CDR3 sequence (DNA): TGTGCCAGCAGCGGTAGCGGGACTAGAGACAGTGAGCAGTTCTTC. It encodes CASSGSGTRDSEQFF.

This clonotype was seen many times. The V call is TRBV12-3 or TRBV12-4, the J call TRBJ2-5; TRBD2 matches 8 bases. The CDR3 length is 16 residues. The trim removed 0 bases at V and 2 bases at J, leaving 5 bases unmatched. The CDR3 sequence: CASSLAGQRGQETQYF. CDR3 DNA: TGTGCCAGCAGTTTAGCGGGCCAGCGGGGGCAAGAGACCCAGTACTTC.

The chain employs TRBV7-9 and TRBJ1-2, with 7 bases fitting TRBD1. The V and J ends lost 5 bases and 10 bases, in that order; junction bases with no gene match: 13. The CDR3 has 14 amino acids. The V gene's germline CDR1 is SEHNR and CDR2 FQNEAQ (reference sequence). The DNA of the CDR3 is TGTGCCAGCAGCCCTCGAAGATTAGGGGGCGACTACACCTTC. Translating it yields CASSPRRLGGDYTF.

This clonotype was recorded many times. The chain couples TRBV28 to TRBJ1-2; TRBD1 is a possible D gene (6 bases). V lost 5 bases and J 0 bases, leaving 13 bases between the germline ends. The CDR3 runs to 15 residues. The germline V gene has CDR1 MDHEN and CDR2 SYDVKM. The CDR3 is CASSRAGQTNYGYTF. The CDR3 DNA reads TGTGCCAGCAGTAGGGCAGGACAGACTAACTATGGCTACACCTTC.

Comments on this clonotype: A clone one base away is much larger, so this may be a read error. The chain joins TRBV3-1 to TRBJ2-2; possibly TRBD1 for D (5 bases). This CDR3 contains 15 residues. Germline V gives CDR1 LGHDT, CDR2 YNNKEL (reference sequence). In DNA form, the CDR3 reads TGTGCCGGCAGCCAAGAGACAGATTACACCGGGGAGCTGTTTTTT. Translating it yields CAGSQETDYTGELFF.

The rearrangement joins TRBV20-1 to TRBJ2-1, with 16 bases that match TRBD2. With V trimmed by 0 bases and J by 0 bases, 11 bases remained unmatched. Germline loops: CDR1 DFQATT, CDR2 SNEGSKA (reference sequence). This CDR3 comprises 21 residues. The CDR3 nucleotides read TGCAGTGCTAGAGATCCCTTCCCGGGACTAGCGGGAGGGAGCTCCTACAATGAGCAGTTCTTC. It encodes CSARDPFPGLAGGSSYNEQFF.

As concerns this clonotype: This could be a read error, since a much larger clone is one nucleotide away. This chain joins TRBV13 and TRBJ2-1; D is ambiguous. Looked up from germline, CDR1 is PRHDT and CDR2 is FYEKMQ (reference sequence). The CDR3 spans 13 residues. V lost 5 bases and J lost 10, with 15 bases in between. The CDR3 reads CASSPGPGYEQFF. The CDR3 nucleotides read TGTGCCAGCAGCCCCGGCCCTGGGTACGAGCAGTTCTTC.

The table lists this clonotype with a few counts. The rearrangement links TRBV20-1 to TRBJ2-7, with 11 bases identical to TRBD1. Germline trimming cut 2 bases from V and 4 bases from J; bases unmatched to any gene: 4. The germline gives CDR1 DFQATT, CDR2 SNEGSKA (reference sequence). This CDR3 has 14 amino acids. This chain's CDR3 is CSARPGQGGYEQYF. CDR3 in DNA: TGCAGTGCTAGACCGGGACAGGGGGGTTACGAGCAGTACTTC.